This T cell receptor beta chain was identified in a study of T cells in Graves' hyperthyroidism and ophthalmopathy. Germline lookup yields CDR1 LGHNA and CDR2 YSLEER. The CDR3 is made up of 17 amino acids. The ends lost 1 base at V and 4 bases at J; junction bases unmatched: 7. This clonotype was counted ten times or more. What it binds is not known. RNA transcripts provided the source from which TCR beta CDR3 regions were amplified. The primer set for the first-round RT-PCR of the TCR CDR3 was HTBI. MiXCR, applied by TCRdb to the multiplex PCR reads, yields one record per CDR3 protein. Seen here are 480,000 or so distinct CDR3 sequences, over 35% observed once, and the top ten hold around two fifths. Those patients with uncontrolled infection, other autoimmune disease, pregnancy or lactation were excluded. Study-wide points: Blood held most thyroid clonotypes expanded above 0.001 frequency. The authors' 13 V-J model separated ophthalmopathy from stable hyperthyroidism. For ophthalmopathy, model prediction preceded onset by a median roughly 6.2 months.

The source is an adult woman with Graves' disease, either hyperthyroidism or ophthalmopathy (not recorded which). The source material was peripheral blood or thyroid tissue (not recorded which). The chain employs TRBV4-3 and TRBJ2-6; TRBD1 matches at 7 bases. The DNA of the CDR3 is TGCGCCAGCAGCCAAGTTACAGGGGTAATCGGGGCCAACGTCCTGACTTTC. Its translation: CASSQVTGVIGANVLTF.